Sequencing of this T cell receptor (beta chain) was carried out in a study of T cells in Graves' hyperthyroidism and ophthalmopathy. Study in general: Peripheral blood collection took place at initial diagnosis, before any treatment.

Exclusion followed for patients with uncontrolled infection, other autoimmune disease, pregnancy or lactation. This clonotype was seen a few times. Amplification targeted TCR beta CDR3 regions from RNA transcripts. The TCR CDR3 was amplified in a first-round RT-PCR using the HTBI primer set. TCRdb processed the multiplex PCR reads anew with MiXCR; each CDR3 protein has one entry. Of about 640,000 distinct CDR3 sequences listed, 20% are singletons. The receptor's source is a man aged 25-40 years with Graves' ophthalmopathy. Specimen: blood.

CDR3 sequence reads: CASLGGVGLATEAFF. The CDR3 nucleotides are TGTGCCAGCTTGGGGGGGGTGGGGTTGGCCACTGAAGCTTTCTTT. The V call is TRBV28, the J call TRBJ1-1; TRBD1 might be the D (5 bases). This CDR3 has 15 residues. With 8 bases removed from V and 4 bases from J, the gap between germline ends came to 20 bases. CDR1 and CDR2 from the germline V gene are MDHEN and SYDVKM.